One sample yielded the 25 T cell receptor beta chains listed below, sequenced in a study of blood T cell repertoires in COVID-19. The assay was immunoSEQ multiplex PCR, and TCRdb's table has in-frame clones only and misses some. Here the sample spans approximately 97,000 clones, 65% to 85% being singletons. Material for sequencing was peripheral blood. The receptor set was obtained from a man in his 60s with acute or convalescent COVID-19.

This clone has just a few counts. The chain employs TRBV2 and TRBJ2-1; 8 bases match TRBD1. Looked up from germline, CDR1 is SNHLY and CDR2 is FYNNEI. Trimming cost V 4 bases and J 1 base; bases outside gene matches: 3. The CDR3 is made up of 15 amino acids. In nucleotides, the CDR3 is TGTGCCAGCAGTGGCGACAGGGGATCCTACAATGAGCAGTTCTTC. It translates to CASSGDRGSYNEQFF.

The chain employs TRBV29-1 and TRBJ2-7; 9 positions agree with TRBD1. This CDR3 has 14 amino acids. The J segment lost 4 bases and the V segment lost 4 bases, leaving 8 bases of the junction unmatched. The germline CDR1 and CDR2 sequences are SQVTM and ANQGSEA. CDR3 nucleotides: TGCAGCGTTGGCGACCCGGGACAGGGTTACGAGCAGTACTTC. Translated: CSVGDPGQGYEQYF.

This rearrangement joins TRBV18 to TRBJ1-6; tentative D call: TRBD1 (6 bases). The CDR3 is 15 amino acids. V was pared by 3 bases and J by 10 bases, with 16 bases between. Germline CDR1 reads KGHSH; CDR2 reads LQKENI. CDR3 sequence: CASSPTGAVGSPLHF. CDR3 in DNA: TGTGCCAGCTCACCGACAGGAGCAGTTGGGTCACCCCTCCACTTT.

This chain links TRBV28 with TRBJ2-7, with 7 bases fitting TRBD2. Germline V lookup: CDR1 MDHEN, CDR2 SYDVKM. V trimming: 5 bases; J trimming: 4 bases; junction bases outside the gene matches: 8. This CDR3 comprises 14 residues. Written as DNA, the CDR3 is TGTGCCAGCAGTAGTGGCGGGAGTAAATACGAGCAGTACTTC. It yields the protein CASSSGGSKYEQYF.

This CDR3 reads CASRRGGVGSEQFF. CDR3 sequence (DNA): TGTGCCAGTAGGAGGGGGGGCGTTGGGAGTGAGCAGTTCTTC. The rearrangement uses TRBV19 and TRBJ2-1; D possibly corresponds to TRBD2 (7 bases). V shed 6 bases and J shed 9 bases, with 18 bases lying between them. The CDR3 spans 14 residues. Germline lookup yields CDR1 LNHDA and CDR2 SQIVND (reference sequence).

The rearrangement uses TRBV11-3 and TRBJ2-1; 8 positions match TRBD1. CDR3 size: 15 residues. The V gene's germline CDR1 is SGHNT and CDR2 YENEEA. V shed 1 base, J shed 7 bases, and the junction held 6 bases outside the gene matches. CDR3 region: CASSLVQGARNEQFF. In DNA, the CDR3 is TGTGCCAGCAGCTTAGTGCAGGGGGCTCGGAATGAGCAGTTCTTC.

The chain employs TRBV7-9 and TRBJ2-7; 10 bases align to TRBD1. V lost 5 bases and J lost 9; bases outside the gene matches: 10. Looked up from germline, CDR1 is SEHNR and CDR2 is FQNEAQ (reference sequence). The CDR3 has 14 residues. The CDR3: CASSRDRGLSGQYF. The CDR3 nucleotides are TGTGCCAGCAGCCGGGACAGGGGATTATCCGGGCAGTACTTC.

The genes are TRBV3-1 (or the pseudogene TRBV3-2) and TRBJ1-2; TRBD1 aligns across 8 bases. This CDR3 region has 12 residues. Germline V gene lookup returns CDR1 LGHDT and CDR2 YNNKEL (reference sequence). J was trimmed by 8 bases and V by 3 bases; bases with no gene match: 2. CDR3 region: CASSHGQGGYTF. The CDR3 coding sequence is TGTGCCAGCAGCCATGGACAGGGAGGCTACACCTTC.

The chain is built from TRBV18 and TRBJ2-3; TRBD1 aligns across 7 bases. CDR1 and CDR2 (germline): KGHSH, LQKENI. The CDR3 consists of 15 residues. The V and J ends lost 1 base and 0 bases, in that order; junction bases with no gene match: 1. CDR3 DNA: TGTGCCAGCTCACCACAGGGGGCTAGCACAGATACGCAGTATTTT. Protein sequence: CASSPQGASTDTQYF.

The V gene is TRBV28, the J gene TRBJ2-2, with D unresolved. V gave up 7 bases and J gave up 13 bases, with 10 bases separating them. This CDR3 is built from 10 residues. Germline lookup yields CDR1 MDHEN and CDR2 SYDVKM. The CDR3 DNA reads TGTGCCAGCACCCTCCGGGTGCTGTTTTTT. It translates to CASTLRVLFF.

The chain has TRBV7-9 and TRBJ2-2, with D perhaps TRBD2 (5 bases). The CDR3 spans 14 residues. V was trimmed by 0 bases and J by 7 bases, leaving 9 bases between them. Looked up from germline, CDR1 is SEHNR and CDR2 is FQNEAQ (reference sequence). CDR3 nucleotides: TGTGCCAGCAGCTTAGCGGGAGTTGACGGGGAGCTGTTTTTT. It encodes CASSLAGVDGELFF. Full variable domain (remainder filled in from reference TRBV7-9 and TRBJ2-2): DTGVSQNPRHKITKRGQNVTFRCDPISEHNRLYWYRQTLGQGPEFLTYFQNEAQLEKSRLLSDRFSAERPKGSFSTLEIQRTEQGDSAMYLCASSLAGVDGELFFGEGSRLTVL.

The genes are TRBV13 and TRBJ2-1; TRBD2 matches at 9 bases. The germline CDR1 and CDR2 sequences are PRHDT and FYEKMQ (reference sequence). The V and J ends lost 6 bases and 7 bases, in that order; junction bases with no gene match: 10. This CDR3 has 15 residues. CDR3 in DNA: TGTGCCAGCAGACCCCTTAGCGGGAGTAGGAATGAGCAGTTCTTC. This sequence encodes CASRPLSGSRNEQFF. The whole variable domain, remainder taken from reference TRBV13 and TRBJ2-1, is AAGVIQSPRHLIKEKRETATLKCYPIPRHDTVYWYQQGPGQDPQFLISFYEKMQSDKGSIPDRFSAQQFSDYHSELNMSSLELGDSALYFCASRPLSGSRNEQFFGPGTRLTVL.

V is TRBV19 and J is TRBJ1-4; perhaps TRBD1 as D (6 bases). CDR3 size: 16 residues. The germline V and J ends were trimmed by 7 bases and 2 bases, with 17 bases remaining between them. The germline V gene has CDR1 LNHDA and CDR2 SQIVND (reference sequence). CDR3 loop: CASTQGRLSTNEKLFF. CDR3 sequence (DNA): TGTGCCAGTACCCAGGGGAGACTCTCGACTAATGAAAAACTGTTTTTT.

The chain combines TRBV9 with TRBJ1-1, with 7 nucleotides matching TRBD1. The J segment lost 4 bases and the V segment lost 0 bases, leaving 3 bases of the junction unmatched. In germline, CDR1 is SGDLS, CDR2 YYNGEE. The CDR3 is 14 amino acids. CDR3 sequence (DNA): TGTGCCAGCAGCGTAGAACACAGGGGCACTGAAGCTTTCTTT. Its protein is CASSVEHRGTEAFF. Filled out from reference TRBV9 and TRBJ1-1, the complete variable domain reads DSGVTQTPKHLITATGQRVTLRCSPRSGDLSVYWYQQSLDQGLQFLIQYYNGEERAKGNILERFSAQQFPDLHSELNLSSLELGDSALYFCASSVEHRGTEAFFGQGTRLTVV.

The chain carries TRBV7-6 and TRBJ2-3, with 9 bases lining up with TRBD2. The length of the CDR3 is 16 residues. Per germline, CDR1 SGHVS and CDR2 FNYEAQ. J lost 2 bases, V lost 5 bases, and 8 bases had no gene match. CDR3 DNA: TGTGCCAGCAGCCCGAATAGCGGGAGTCTCACAGATACGCAGTATTTT. Amino acid sequence: CASSPNSGSLTDTQYF.

This clone was observed a single time. The chain uses TRBV9 and TRBJ2-5; 8 bases line up with TRBD1. The junction had 4 bases not matched to a gene; V was cut back by 1 base and J by 5 bases. The CDR3 covers 14 residues. Germline CDR1 is SGDLS and CDR2 is YYNGEE. The CDR3 bases are TGTGCCAGCAGCGTATCGGGGGACAGGGAGACCCAGTACTTC. This encodes CASSVSGDRETQYF. The entire variable domain, with the rest obtained from reference TRBV9 and TRBJ2-5, is as follows: DSGVTQTPKHLITATGQRVTLRCSPRSGDLSVYWYQQSLDQGLQFLIQYYNGEERAKGNILERFSAQQFPDLHSELNLSSLELGDSALYFCASSVSGDRETQYFGPGTRLLVL.

The rearrangement links TRBV18 to TRBJ1-5; unclear D gene. The length of the CDR3 is 15 residues. V lost 4 bases to trimming and J lost 5 bases, with 15 bases between them. The germline gives CDR1 KGHSH, CDR2 LQKENI. CDR3 nucleotides: TGTGCCAGCTCACGTGACGACGGAGAACATCAGCCCCAGCATTTT. It yields the protein CASSRDDGEHQPQHF.

The chain is built from TRBV18 and TRBJ2-7; 7 nucleotides align to TRBD1. CDR1 KGHSH and CDR2 LQKENI come from the germline V gene. The CDR3 has 15 amino acids. Trimming took 6 bases from V and 2 from J; bases not matched to a gene: 10. CDR3 nucleotide sequence: TGTGCCAGCTCCCGCACAGGGGCGATTACCTACGAGCAGTACTTC. Its protein product is CASSRTGAITYEQYF. Filled out from reference TRBV18 and TRBJ2-7, the complete variable domain reads NAGVMQNPRHLVRRRGQEARLRCSPMKGHSHVYWYRQLPEEGLKFMVYLQKENIIDESGMPKERFSAEFPKEGPSILRIQQVVRGDSAAYFCASSRTGAITYEQYFGPGTRLTVT.

The chain joins TRBV7-2 to TRBJ1-2; 10 nucleotides agree with TRBD1. The germline V gene has CDR1 SGHTA and CDR2 FQGNSA. The CDR3 is 16 amino acids. The J segment lost 2 bases and the V segment lost 5 bases, leaving 8 bases of the junction unmatched. The CDR3 nucleotides are TGTGCCAGCAGCCGCTCGACAGGGGGCTTGAACTATGGCTACACCTTC. Amino acids: CASSRSTGGLNYGYTF.

A single count supports this clone. The gene calls are TRBV19 and TRBJ1-6; a weak D match, TRBD1 (5 bases). The CDR3 length is 15 residues. Per the germline V gene, CDR1 is LNHDA and CDR2 is SQIVND (reference sequence). The germline V and J ends were trimmed by 6 bases and 7 bases, with 16 bases remaining between them. CDR3 bases: TGTGCCAGTAGCGCAGGGCCACTGGGCAATTCACCCCTCCACTTT. It specifies CASSAGPLGNSPLHF.

This chain uses TRBV3-1 (or the pseudogene TRBV3-2) with TRBJ1-3, with a weak D call TRBD1 (6 bases). CDR3 length: 15 amino acids. V was clipped by 5 bases and J by 0 bases, with 11 bases between them. Germline V gene lookup returns CDR1 LGHDT and CDR2 YNNKEL (reference sequence). CDR3 sequence: CASSSGTHSGNTIYF. Written as DNA, the CDR3 is TGTGCCAGCAGCTCAGGGACACACTCTGGAAACACCATATATTTT.

The rearrangement joins TRBV15 to TRBJ2-7, with 10 bases that match TRBD1. Unmatched junction bases numbered 11, after V lost 2 bases and J lost 10 bases. Germline V gene sequence: CDR1 LNHNV, CDR2 YYDKDF (reference sequence). The CDR3 is 15 residues long. The CDR3 DNA reads as TGTGCCACCAGCAGAAACACTCCCGGGACAGGGGATCAGTACTTC. It is translated as CATSRNTPGTGDQYF.

This sequence joins TRBV11-2 and TRBJ2-7, with D tentatively TRBD2 (5 bases). From germline, CDR1 is SGHAT and CDR2 FQNNGV. Trimming took 1 base from V and 2 from J, leaving 9 bases between them. CDR3 size: 14 residues. The CDR3 region is CASSLAAGPYEQYF. CDR3 sequence (DNA): TGTGCCAGCAGCTTAGCGGCGGGCCCCTACGAGCAGTACTTC.

The chain links TRBV15 to TRBJ1-2; no firm D call. Germline V lookup: CDR1 LNHNV, CDR2 YYDKDF (reference sequence). The CDR3 length is 12 residues. V lost 0 bases and J 8 bases, leaving 7 bases between the germline ends. CDR3 in amino acids: CATSRDTGGYTF. The CDR3 bases are TGTGCCACCAGCAGAGATACGGGAGGCTACACCTTC.

V and J are TRBV15 and TRBJ2-3; D is undetermined. This CDR3 comprises 12 residues. Deletions cut 1 base from V and 5 bases from J, with 4 bases between. Germline V gene data show CDR1 as LNHNV and CDR2 as YYDKDF (reference sequence). CDR3 DNA: TGTGCCACCAGCAGAGTAATAGATACGCAGTATTTT. Encoded protein: CATSRVIDTQYF.